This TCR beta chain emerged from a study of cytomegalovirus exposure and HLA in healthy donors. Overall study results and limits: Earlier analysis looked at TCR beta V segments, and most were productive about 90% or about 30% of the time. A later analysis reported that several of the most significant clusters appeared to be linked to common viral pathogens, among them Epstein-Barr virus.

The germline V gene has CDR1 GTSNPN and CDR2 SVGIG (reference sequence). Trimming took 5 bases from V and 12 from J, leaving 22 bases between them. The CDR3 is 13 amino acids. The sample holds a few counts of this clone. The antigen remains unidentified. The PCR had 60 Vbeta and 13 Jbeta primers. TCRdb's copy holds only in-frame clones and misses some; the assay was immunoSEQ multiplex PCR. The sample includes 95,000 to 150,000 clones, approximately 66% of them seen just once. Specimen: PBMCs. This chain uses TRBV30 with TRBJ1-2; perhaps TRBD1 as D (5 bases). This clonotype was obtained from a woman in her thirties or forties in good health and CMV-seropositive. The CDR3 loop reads CAWLPPGLHIHTF. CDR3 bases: TGTGCCTGGTTGCCCCCGGGACTCCACATCCACACCTTC.